This TCR beta chain is from a study of blood T cell repertoires in COVID-19. This clone was counted once. The junction had 11 bases not matched to a gene; V was cut back by 4 bases and J by 4 bases. The CDR3 loop spans 16 amino acids. Germline values: CDR1 SGHVS, CDR2 FNYEAQ. TCRdb keeps only in-frame clones here, not all; method: immunoSEQ multiplex PCR. Of around 100,000 clones in the sample, 80% to 90% are singletons; the top ten hold around 1.6%. Sequenced: peripheral blood. V is TRBV7-6 and J is TRBJ2-7, with 9 positions matching TRBD2. The clonotype was recovered from an elderly man with acute or convalescent COVID-19. The CDR3 protein is CASSSRLLAGVYEQYF. DNA of the CDR3: TGTGCCAGCAGCTCTCGCCTATTAGCGGGAGTTTACGAGCAGTACTTC.